Each of the 21 T cell receptor beta chains below was sequenced from the same sample in a study of blood T cells in healthy people across ages. Next came a second PCR, run for about 6 to 12 cycles, which used a sample-barcoded 5' primer along with a J-beta primer mix. MiXCR, run by TCRdb on the 5' RACE reads, gives a single entry per CDR3 protein. The sample carries approximately 780,000 distinct CDR3 sequences, roughly 26% recorded once. The sample also formed part of further work on T cells of mothers and their children.

Sequenced material: blood. The receptors were sampled from a boy aged 5-17 years in good health.

The V call is TRBV3-1, the J call TRBJ1-2; D is perhaps TRBD1 (5 bases). Per the germline V gene, CDR1 is LGHDT and CDR2 is YNNKEL (reference sequence). V gave up 0 bases and J gave up 4 bases, with 12 bases separating them. This CDR3 has 15 residues. The CDR3: CASSQEGHVPYGYTF. Written as DNA, the CDR3 is TGTGCCAGCAGCCAAGAAGGACACGTCCCCTATGGCTACACCTTC.

This clonotype was seen a handful of times. The chain combines TRBV12-3 or TRBV12-4 with TRBJ2-7; 9 bases map to TRBD1. The J segment lost 5 bases and the V segment lost 0 bases, leaving 8 bases of the junction unmatched. CDR3 length: 16 amino acids. CDR3 amino acids: CASSLALTGGSNEQYF. The CDR3 bases are TGTGCCAGCAGTTTAGCGTTGACAGGGGGTTCGAACGAGCAGTACTTC.

This clonotype was counted between two and nine times. The chain combines TRBV6-1 with TRBJ2-2, with TRBD2 as a possible D gene (7 bases). This CDR3 has 16 residues. The germline CDR1 and CDR2 sequences are MNHNS and SASEGT. Between the trimmed V and J ends, which lost 5 bases and 4 bases, there was a span of 17 bases. This CDR3 is CASSIYGAGATGELFF. CDR3 nucleotide sequence: TGTGCCAGCAGTATCTACGGGGCGGGGGCCACCGGGGAGCTGTTTTTT.

V gene TRBV12-3 or TRBV12-4 combines with J gene TRBJ2-7, with D possibly being TRBD1 or TRBD2 (6 bases each). This CDR3 region has 15 residues. The V end was cut by 3 bases, the J end by 5 bases, with 17 bases between. The CDR3 coding sequence is TGTGCCAGCAGTTTGGCACAGGGTACGGGAGACGAGCAGTACTTC. Translated: CASSLAQGTGDEQYF.

The chain uses TRBV20-1 and TRBJ2-3, with TRBD2 identical over 10 bases. CDR3 length: 14 amino acids. Germline CDR1 is DFQATT and CDR2 is SNEGSKA (reference sequence). Trimming at V came to 4 bases and at J to 10 bases, leaving 11 bases not matched to a gene. CDR3 nucleotides: TGCAGTGCTACCCGTAGCGGGGGGCCTCAATCGCAGTATTTT. Protein: CSATRSGGPQSQYF.

This clonotype is a singleton in its sample. At one boundary the junction diverges from the germline segment, which might be a read error. The chain carries TRBV5-1 and TRBJ2-1; D perhaps matches TRBD1 (5 bases). Germline V gene data show CDR1 as SGHRS and CDR2 as YFSETQ. The CDR3 has 13 residues. For the CDR3, the DNA is TGCGCCAGCAGCTTGAAGGGGTTCAATGAGCGGTTCTTC. Protein product: CASSLKGFNERFF.

This clonotype appeared a few times. This chain joins TRBV12-3 or TRBV12-4 and TRBJ2-5, with D perhaps matching TRBD1 or TRBD2 (7 bases each). This CDR3 has 17 residues. The V end lost 4 bases, the J end lost 4 bases, and 22 bases lay between the germline ends. CDR3 nucleotide sequence: TGTGCCAGCAGTTCAGGGGGTTCGGGGGGCTTTTTAGAGACCCAGTACTTC. Its protein is CASSSGGSGGFLETQYF.

This clonotype was recorded a few times. The chain joins TRBV27 to TRBJ2-7; D perhaps matches TRBD1 (6 bases). CDR3 size: 13 residues. Deletions cut 7 bases from V and 2 bases from J, with 12 bases between. Germline CDR1 MNHEY, CDR2 SMNVEV (reference sequence). CDR3 sequence (DNA): TGTGCCAGCACGGCAGGGGCTGCCTACGAGCAGTACTTC. It encodes CASTAGAAYEQYF.

This clonotype was detected only a few times. The CDR3 bases are TGCAGCGTCACTCGTGGGGGAAGTGAGGACTATGGCTACACCTTC. Translation: CSVTRGGSEDYGYTF. The chain has TRBV29-1 and TRBJ1-2; a weak D match, TRBD1 (5 bases). In germline, CDR1 is SQVTM, CDR2 ANQGSEA. Trimming removed 6 bases at V and 3 bases at J, with 20 bases between. This CDR3 is 15 amino acids long.

This clonotype has a handful of counts. The chain is built from TRBV20-1 and TRBJ2-1, with 15 bases that match TRBD2. V gave up 7 bases and J gave up 5 bases; unmatched junction bases: 12. Germline V lookup: CDR1 DFQATT, CDR2 SNEGSKA (reference sequence). The CDR3 runs 17 residues. DNA of the CDR3: TGCAGTGGGAGAAGAGGACTAGCGGGGGGGCCCCACAATGAGCAGTTCTTC. This codes for CSGRRGLAGGPHNEQFF.

This clonotype was counted a few times. The chain links TRBV24-1 to TRBJ2-5, with a tentative D call TRBD2 (7 bases). Germline V lookup: CDR1 KGHDR, CDR2 SFDVKD. The CDR3 contains 15 residues. Trimming took off 5 bases at V and 4 bases at J, with 16 bases between the two ends. This CDR3 reads CATSVARGGGETQYF. CDR3 bases: TGTGCCACCAGTGTGGCCAGGGGCGGGGGAGAGACCCAGTACTTC.

Only a few counts were recorded for this clonotype. The CDR3 DNA follows: TGTGCCAGCAGCCATCACGGAATTAATGAAAAACTGTTTTTT. Translation gives CASSHHGINEKLFF. The chain carries TRBV13 and TRBJ1-4, with unresolved D. Germline CDR1 is PRHDT and CDR2 is FYEKMQ (reference sequence). Trimming stripped 5 bases from V and 4 bases from J, with 11 bases between. The CDR3 extends over 14 amino acids.

This clonotype occurred a few times. The V call is TRBV9, the J call TRBJ2-5, with D perhaps matching TRBD1 (6 bases). The DNA matches TRBJ2-1 better at its end, which makes the J call doubtful. Looked up from germline, CDR1 is SGDLS and CDR2 is YYNGEE. There are 15 residues in the CDR3. The CDR3 DNA sequence: TGTGCCAGCAGCGTGGGCAGGGGACGGGTGAATGAGCAGTTCTTC. Protein: CASSVGRGRVNEQFF.

This clonotype was recorded a few times. CDR3 loop: CASSLKPPSYNEQFF. The CDR3 DNA sequence: TGTGCCAGCAGCTTAAAGCCTCCCTCCTACAATGAGCAGTTCTTC. The J gene is TRBJ2-1, the V gene TRBV5-4, with unresolved D. The germline V gene has CDR1 SGHNT and CDR2 YYREEE (reference sequence). The CDR3 sequence is 15 residues long. V lost 2 bases and J lost 0, with 9 bases in between. Complete variable domain (other parts from reference TRBV5-4 and TRBJ2-1): ETGVTQSPTHLIKTRGQQVTLRCSSQSGHNTVSWYQQALGQGPQFIFQYYREEENGRGNFPPRFSGLQFPNYSSELNVNALELDDSALYLCASSLKPPSYNEQFFGPGTRLTVL.

The chain uses TRBV7-3 and TRBJ1-2; D is unresolved. Trimming removed 3 bases at V and 8 bases at J, with 13 bases between. Germline CDR1 is SGHTA and CDR2 is FQGTGA. The CDR3 runs to 13 residues. The CDR3 spells CASSLRQARGYTF. DNA for the CDR3: TGTGCCAGCAGCTTGAGGCAGGCTCGCGGCTACACCTTC.

The rearrangement links TRBV15 to TRBJ1-5; D is uncertain. The germline V and J ends were trimmed by 5 bases and 5 bases, with 7 bases remaining between them. Germline V lookup: CDR1 LNHNV, CDR2 YYDKDF (reference sequence). The CDR3 has 12 amino acids. For the CDR3, the DNA is TGTGCCACCAGCGTTAGGGATCAGCCCCAGCATTTT. Amino acid sequence: CATSVRDQPQHF.

This chain uses TRBV29-1 with TRBJ1-1; D remains unclear. Per the germline V gene, CDR1 is SQVTM and CDR2 is ANQGSEA. V was trimmed by 3 bases and J by 7 bases, leaving 6 bases between them. This CDR3 has 10 amino acids. The chain's CDR3 is CSVEALEAFF. The CDR3 DNA reads TGCAGCGTTGAGGCCCTTGAAGCTTTCTTT.

The J gene is TRBJ2-7, the V gene TRBV6-1; D ambiguous. V lost 7 bases and J lost 2, with 9 bases in between. CDR3 length: 12 amino acids. Germline V lookup: CDR1 MNHNS, CDR2 SASEGT. Written as DNA, the CDR3 is TGTGCCAGCAATGGGTCCCCCTACGAGCAGTACTTC. The encoded protein is CASNGSPYEQYF.

This sequence joins TRBV7-8 and TRBJ1-1; 9 bases line up with TRBD1. The CDR3 consists of 15 residues. Germline assignment: CDR1 SGHVS and CDR2 FQNEAQ. Germline trimming cut 5 bases from V and 5 bases from J; bases unmatched to any gene: 9. CDR3: CASSPRTGAVTEAFF. Written as DNA, the CDR3 is TGTGCCAGCAGCCCTAGGACAGGGGCCGTTACTGAAGCTTTCTTT.

V and J are TRBV12-3 or TRBV12-4 and TRBJ2-3; D is unresolved. V was shortened by 10 bases and J by 2 bases, with 10 bases between the two germline ends. The CDR3 loop spans 12 amino acids. CDR3 residues: CATRFSTDTQYF. For the CDR3, the DNA is TGTGCCACCCGATTTTCCACAGATACGCAGTATTTT.

This clonotype was seen a few times. Relative to the germline gene, one junction end is altered; a read error may explain this. V usage is TRBV12-3 or TRBV12-4 and J usage is TRBJ1-1; D remains ambiguous. The CDR3 length is 15 residues. CDR3 region: CASGLDGEANTEAFF. CDR3 in DNA: TGTGCCAGCGGTTTAGACGGGGAGGCGAACACTGAAGCTTTCTTT.